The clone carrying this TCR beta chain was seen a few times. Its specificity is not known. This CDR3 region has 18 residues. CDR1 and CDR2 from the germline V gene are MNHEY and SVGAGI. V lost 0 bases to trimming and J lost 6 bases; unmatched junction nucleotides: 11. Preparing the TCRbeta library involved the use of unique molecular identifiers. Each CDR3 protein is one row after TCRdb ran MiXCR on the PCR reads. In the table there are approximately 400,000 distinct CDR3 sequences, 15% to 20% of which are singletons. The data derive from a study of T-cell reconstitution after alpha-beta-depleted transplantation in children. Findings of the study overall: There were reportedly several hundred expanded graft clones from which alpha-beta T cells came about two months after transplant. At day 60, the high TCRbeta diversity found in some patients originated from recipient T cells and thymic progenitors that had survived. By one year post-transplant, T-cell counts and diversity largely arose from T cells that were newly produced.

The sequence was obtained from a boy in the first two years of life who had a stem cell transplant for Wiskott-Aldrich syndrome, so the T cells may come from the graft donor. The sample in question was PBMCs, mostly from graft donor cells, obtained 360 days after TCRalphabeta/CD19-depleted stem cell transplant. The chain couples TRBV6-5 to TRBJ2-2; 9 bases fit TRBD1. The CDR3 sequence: CASSYSAGQGRCPGELFF. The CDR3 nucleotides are TGTGCCAGCAGTTACTCGGCGGGACAGGGCCGTTGTCCCGGGGAGCTGTTTTTT.